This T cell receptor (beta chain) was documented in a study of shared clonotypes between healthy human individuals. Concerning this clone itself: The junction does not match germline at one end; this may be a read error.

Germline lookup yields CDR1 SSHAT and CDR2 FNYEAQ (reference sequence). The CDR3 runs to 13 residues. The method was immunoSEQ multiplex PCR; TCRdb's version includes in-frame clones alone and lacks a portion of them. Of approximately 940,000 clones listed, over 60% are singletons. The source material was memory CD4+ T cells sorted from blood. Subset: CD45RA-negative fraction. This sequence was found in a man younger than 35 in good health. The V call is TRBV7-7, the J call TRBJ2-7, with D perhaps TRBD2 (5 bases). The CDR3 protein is CASSRGPSYEQYF. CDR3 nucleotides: TGTGCTAGCAGCCGAGGGCCTTCCTACGAGCAGTACTTC.